The rows below give T cell receptor beta chains drawn from one sample of a study of T cell repertoires in cytomegalovirus infection. Using its own MiXCR run on the reads, TCRdb lists one record per CDR3 protein. The table shows fewer than 550,000 distinct CDR3 sequences, with about 15% occurring only once. Sequencing used CD8+ T cells from PBMCs. The receptors shown here come from a human donor in good health (CMV status not recorded). Some clones in this sample may be carry-over from other donors' samples. The conserved cysteine and the conserved F or W are not part of the CDR3 here. Fields, in order: V gene, D gene, J gene, CDR3 protein. The D gene is left open where the match is weak.

>TRBV7-2|NA|TRBJ2-5
ASSLNRQETQY
>TRBV4-2|NA|TRBJ1-2
ASSFNQGAGGYT
>TRBV6-1|NA|TRBJ1-5
ASSEGEGFNQPQH
>TRBV28|NA|TRBJ1-3
ASSLLGVAGPSGNTIY
>TRBV9|NA|TRBJ2-7
ASSVAGESYEQY
>TRBV10-3|NA|TRBJ1-1
AISEPSQAEAF
>TRBV20-1|TRBD2|TRBJ2-5
SATTALLAGGDQETQY
>TRBV5-6|TRBD1|TRBJ2-7
ASSLGTGCEQY
>TRBV7-9|NA|TRBJ1-1
ASGAGVNTEAF
>TRBV6-5|TRBD2|TRBJ2-1
ASRALGLAGPEGYNEQF
>TRBV29-1|TRBD1|TRBJ1-2
SVPTGYYGYT
>TRBV6-5|NA|TRBJ1-3
ASSYGPDKEAGNTIY
>TRBV11-2|NA|TRBJ2-4
ASSSEGFQY
>TRBV6-4|TRBD2|TRBJ2-1
ASSKGLAGFNEQF
>TRBV6-1|TRBD2|TRBJ2-1
ASRGTSGAYNEQF
>TRBV6-1|TRBD1|TRBJ2-7
ASSAGTGVRDEQY
>TRBV28|NA|TRBJ2-3
ASSPLATGSTDTQY